This paragraph reports one T cell receptor (beta chain). The antigen is not known. Germline CDR1 reads SGHRS; CDR2 reads YFSETQ. With 4 bases removed from V and 0 bases from J, the gap between germline ends came to 20 bases. The CDR3 runs 17 residues. The source of the sample is a study of breast tumors, draining lymph nodes, adjacent tissues. Axillary draining lymph nodes of breast cancer patients supplied the node samples. TCRdb used MiXCR to reprocess the multiplex PCR reads, holding one entry per CDR3 protein. The sample yields under 300,000 distinct CDR3 sequences, around 34% seen once. General study results and limits: Data fit most tumor T cells coming from lymph node, expanding in tumor. Tumors had less TCR diversity than lymph nodes, more than nontumor tissue. The lymph node origin of tumor T cells was framed as consistent with a hypothesis, not demonstrated.

This sequence was found in a female donor with breast cancer. Some clones in this sample may be carry-over from other donors' samples. Sequenced material: axillary lymph node tissue. The chain combines TRBV5-1 with TRBJ2-7; the D is unclear. The CDR3 DNA sequence: TGCGCCAGCAGCCAAGGGTCCCCTCACCAATACTCCTACGAGCAGTACTTC. The encoded protein is CASSQGSPHQYSYEQYF.